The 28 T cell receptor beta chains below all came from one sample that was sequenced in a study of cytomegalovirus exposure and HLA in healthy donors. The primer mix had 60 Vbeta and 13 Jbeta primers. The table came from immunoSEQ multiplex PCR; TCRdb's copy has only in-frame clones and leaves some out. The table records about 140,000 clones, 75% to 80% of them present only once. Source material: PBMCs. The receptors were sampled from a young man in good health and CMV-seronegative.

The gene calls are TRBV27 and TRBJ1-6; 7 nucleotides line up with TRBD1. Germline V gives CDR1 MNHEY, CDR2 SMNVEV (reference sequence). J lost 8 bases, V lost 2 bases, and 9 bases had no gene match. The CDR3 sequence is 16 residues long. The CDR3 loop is CASSLRDRMSDSPLHF. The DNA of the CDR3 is TGTGCCAGCAGTTTACGGGACAGAATGTCGGATTCACCCCTCCACTTT.

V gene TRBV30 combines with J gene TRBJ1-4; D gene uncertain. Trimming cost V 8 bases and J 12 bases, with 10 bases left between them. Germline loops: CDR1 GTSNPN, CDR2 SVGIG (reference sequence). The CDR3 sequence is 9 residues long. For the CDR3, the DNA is TGTGCCGCGGCGGAACAACTGTTTTTT. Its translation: CAAAEQLFF.

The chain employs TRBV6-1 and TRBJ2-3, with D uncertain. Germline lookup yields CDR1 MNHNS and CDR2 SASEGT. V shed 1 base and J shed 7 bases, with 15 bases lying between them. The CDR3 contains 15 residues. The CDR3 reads CASSEEWSPSHTQYF. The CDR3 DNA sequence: TGTGCCAGCAGTGAAGAGTGGAGTCCCTCTCATACGCAGTATTTT.

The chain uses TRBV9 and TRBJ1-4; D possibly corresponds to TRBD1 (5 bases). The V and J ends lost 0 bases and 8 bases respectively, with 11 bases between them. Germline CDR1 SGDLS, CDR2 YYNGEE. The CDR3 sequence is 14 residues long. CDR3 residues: CASSVGGGSEKLFF. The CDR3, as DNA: TGTGCCAGCAGCGTAGGGGGCGGGAGCGAAAAACTGTTTTTT.

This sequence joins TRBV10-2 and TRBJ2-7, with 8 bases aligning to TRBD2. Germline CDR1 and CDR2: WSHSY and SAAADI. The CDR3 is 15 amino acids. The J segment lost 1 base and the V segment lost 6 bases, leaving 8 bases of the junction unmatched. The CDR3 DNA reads TGCGCCAGCAGACCCAGCGGGAGACCATCCTACGAGCAGTACTTC. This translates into CASRPSGRPSYEQYF.

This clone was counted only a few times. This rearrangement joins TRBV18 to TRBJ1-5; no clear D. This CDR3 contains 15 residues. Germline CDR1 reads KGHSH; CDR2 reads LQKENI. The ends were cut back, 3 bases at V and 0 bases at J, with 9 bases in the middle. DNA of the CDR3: TGTGCCAGCTCACCGGGAGTTTATAGCAATCAGCCCCAGCATTTT. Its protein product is CASSPGVYSNQPQHF.

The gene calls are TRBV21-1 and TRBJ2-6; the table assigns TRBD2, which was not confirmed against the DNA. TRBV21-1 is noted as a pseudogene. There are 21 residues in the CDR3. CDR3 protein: CASSKVWGGSSDHLGANVLTF. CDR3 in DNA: TGTGCCAGCAGCAAAGTCTGGGGGGGGAGTTCCGACCACTTAGGGGCCAACGTCCTGACTTTC.

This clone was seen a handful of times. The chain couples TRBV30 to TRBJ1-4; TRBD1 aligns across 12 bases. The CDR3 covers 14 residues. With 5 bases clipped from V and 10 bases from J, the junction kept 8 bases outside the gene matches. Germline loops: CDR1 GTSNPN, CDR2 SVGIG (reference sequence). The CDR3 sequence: CAWGGTGGEIKLFF. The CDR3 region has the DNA TGTGCCTGGGGCGGGACAGGGGGCGAGATAAAACTGTTTTTT.

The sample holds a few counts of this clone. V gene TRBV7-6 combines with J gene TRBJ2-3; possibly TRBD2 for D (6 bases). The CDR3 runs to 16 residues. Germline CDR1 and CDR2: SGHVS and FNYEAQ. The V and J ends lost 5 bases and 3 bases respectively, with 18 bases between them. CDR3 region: CASSRKRGGSTDTQYF. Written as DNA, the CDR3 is TGTGCCAGCAGCAGAAAGAGGGGAGGTTCGACAGATACGCAGTATTTT.

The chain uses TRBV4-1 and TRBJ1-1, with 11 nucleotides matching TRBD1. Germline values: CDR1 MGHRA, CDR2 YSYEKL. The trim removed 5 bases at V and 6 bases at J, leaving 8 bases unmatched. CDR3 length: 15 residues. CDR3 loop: CASSDRTGGGPEAFF. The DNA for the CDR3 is TGCGCCAGCAGCGACCGGACAGGGGGCGGCCCTGAAGCTTTCTTT.

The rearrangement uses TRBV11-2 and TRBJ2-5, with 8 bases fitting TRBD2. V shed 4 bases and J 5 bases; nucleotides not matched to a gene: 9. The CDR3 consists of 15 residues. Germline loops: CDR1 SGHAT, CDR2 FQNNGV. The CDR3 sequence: CASSSSGLARETQYF. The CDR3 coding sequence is TGTGCCAGCAGCTCCTCCGGACTAGCACGGGAGACCCAGTACTTC.

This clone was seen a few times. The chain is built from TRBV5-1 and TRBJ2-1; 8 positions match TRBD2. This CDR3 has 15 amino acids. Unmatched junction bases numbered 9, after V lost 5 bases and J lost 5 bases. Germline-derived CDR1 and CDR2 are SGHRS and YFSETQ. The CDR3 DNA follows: TGCGCCAGCAGTTCGGACACGGGAGGGCACAATGAGCAGTTCTTC. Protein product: CASSSDTGGHNEQFF.

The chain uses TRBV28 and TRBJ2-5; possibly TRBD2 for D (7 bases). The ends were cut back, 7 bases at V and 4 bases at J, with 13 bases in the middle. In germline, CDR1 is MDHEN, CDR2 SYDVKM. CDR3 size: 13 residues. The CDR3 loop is CASNPGGPETQYF. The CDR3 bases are TGTGCCAGCAATCCGGGGGGCCCAGAGACCCAGTACTTC.

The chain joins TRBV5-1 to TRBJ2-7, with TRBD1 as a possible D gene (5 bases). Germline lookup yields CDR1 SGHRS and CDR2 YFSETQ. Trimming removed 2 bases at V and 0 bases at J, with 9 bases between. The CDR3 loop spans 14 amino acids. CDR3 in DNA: TGCGCCAGCAGCTTTACAGGAAGCTCCTACGAGCAGTACTTC. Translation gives CASSFTGSSYEQYF.

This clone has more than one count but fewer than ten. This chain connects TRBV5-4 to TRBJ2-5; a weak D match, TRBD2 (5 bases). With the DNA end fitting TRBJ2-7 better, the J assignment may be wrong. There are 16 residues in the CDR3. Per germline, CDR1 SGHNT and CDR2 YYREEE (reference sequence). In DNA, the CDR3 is TGTGCCAGCAGCCTCGATCCTTTCGGGATTGGGTACGAGCAGTACTTC. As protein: CASSLDPFGIGYEQYF.

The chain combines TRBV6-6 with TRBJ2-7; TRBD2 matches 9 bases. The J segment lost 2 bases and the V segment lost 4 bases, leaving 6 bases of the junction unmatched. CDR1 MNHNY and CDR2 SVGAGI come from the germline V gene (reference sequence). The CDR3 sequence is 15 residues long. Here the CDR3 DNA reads TGTGCCAGCAGTTCCGGACTAGCGTCCACCTACGAGCAGTACTTC. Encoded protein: CASSSGLASTYEQYF.

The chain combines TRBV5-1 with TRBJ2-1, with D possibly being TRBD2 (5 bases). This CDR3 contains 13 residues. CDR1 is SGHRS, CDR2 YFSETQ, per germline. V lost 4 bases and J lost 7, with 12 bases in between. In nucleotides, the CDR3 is TGCGCCAGCAGCCCGCTAGGCGGGAATGAGCAGTTCTTC. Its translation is CASSPLGGNEQFF.

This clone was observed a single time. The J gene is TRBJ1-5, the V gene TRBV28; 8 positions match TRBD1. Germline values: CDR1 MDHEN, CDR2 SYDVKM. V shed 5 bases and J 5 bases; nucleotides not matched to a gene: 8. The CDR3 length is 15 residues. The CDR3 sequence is CASSVRTGRDQPQHF. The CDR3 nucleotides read TGTGCCAGCAGTGTCCGGACAGGGCGCGATCAGCCCCAGCATTTT.

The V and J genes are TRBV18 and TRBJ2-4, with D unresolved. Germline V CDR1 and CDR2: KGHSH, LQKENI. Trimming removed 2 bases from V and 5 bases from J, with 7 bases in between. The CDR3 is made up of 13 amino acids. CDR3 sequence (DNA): TGTGCCAGCTCACCAGGCAGCGAAAACATTCAGTACTTC. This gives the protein CASSPGSENIQYF.

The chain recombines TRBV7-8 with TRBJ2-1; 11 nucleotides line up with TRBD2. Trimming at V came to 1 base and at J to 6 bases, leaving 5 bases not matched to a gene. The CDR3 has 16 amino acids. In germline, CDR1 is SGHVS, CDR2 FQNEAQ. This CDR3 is CASSLELAGDLNEQFF. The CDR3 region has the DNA TGTGCCAGCAGCTTAGAACTAGCGGGAGACCTCAATGAGCAGTTCTTC.

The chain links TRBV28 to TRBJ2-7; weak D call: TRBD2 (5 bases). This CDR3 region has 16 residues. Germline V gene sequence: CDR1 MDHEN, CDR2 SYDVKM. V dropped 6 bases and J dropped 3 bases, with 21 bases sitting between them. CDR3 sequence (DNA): TGTGCCAGCAGCCTAAGTGGGCGGGTGGGAGTCTACGAGCAGTACTTC. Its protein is CASSLSGRVGVYEQYF.

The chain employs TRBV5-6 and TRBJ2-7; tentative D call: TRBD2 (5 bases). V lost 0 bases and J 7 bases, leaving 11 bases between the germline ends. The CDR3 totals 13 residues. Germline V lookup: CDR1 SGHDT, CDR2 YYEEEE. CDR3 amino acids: CASSLVGVREQYF. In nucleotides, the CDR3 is TGTGCCAGCAGCTTGGTCGGGGTGAGGGAGCAGTACTTC.

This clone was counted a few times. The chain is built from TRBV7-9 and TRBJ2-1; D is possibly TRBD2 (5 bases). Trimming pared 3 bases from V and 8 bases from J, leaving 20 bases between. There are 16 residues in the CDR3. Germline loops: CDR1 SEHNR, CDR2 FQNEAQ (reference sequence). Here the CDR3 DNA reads TGTGCCAGCAGCTTTAGCTTAAACCCGGACGGGGATGAGCAGTTCTTC. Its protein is CASSFSLNPDGDEQFF.

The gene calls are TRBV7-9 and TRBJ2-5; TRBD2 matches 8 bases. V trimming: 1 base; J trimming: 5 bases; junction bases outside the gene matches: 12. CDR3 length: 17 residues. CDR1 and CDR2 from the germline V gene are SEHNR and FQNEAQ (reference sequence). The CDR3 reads CASSLGAVGRGRETQYF. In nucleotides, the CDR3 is TGTGCCAGCAGCTTAGGTGCTGTCGGGAGGGGAAGGGAGACCCAGTACTTC.

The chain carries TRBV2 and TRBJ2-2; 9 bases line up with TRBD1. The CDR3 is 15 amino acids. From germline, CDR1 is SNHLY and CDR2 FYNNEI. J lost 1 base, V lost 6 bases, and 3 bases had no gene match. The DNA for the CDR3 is TGTGCCAGCAGGATGGGACAGGGGAACACCGGGGAGCTGTTTTTT. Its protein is CASRMGQGNTGELFF.

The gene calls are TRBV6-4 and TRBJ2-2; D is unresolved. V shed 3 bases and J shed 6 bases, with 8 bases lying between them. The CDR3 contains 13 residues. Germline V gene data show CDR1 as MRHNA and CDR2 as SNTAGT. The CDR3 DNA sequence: TGTGCCAGCAGTGAGTCCTATGCCGGGGAGCTGTTTTTT. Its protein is CASSESYAGELFF.

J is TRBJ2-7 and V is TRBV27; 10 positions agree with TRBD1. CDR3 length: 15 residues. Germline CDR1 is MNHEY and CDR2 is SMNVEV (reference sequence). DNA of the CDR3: TGTGCTACCCGACTCAGGACAGGGGGGATCCACGAGCAGTACTTC. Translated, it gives CATRLRTGGIHEQYF.

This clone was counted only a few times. Written as DNA, the CDR3 is TGTGCCTGGAGTGGTCTAGCGGGACTAAACACCGGGGAGCTGTTTTTT. This sequence encodes CAWSGLAGLNTGELFF. The rearrangement links TRBV30 to TRBJ2-2; 9 bases align to TRBD2. V shed 1 base and J 2 bases; nucleotides not matched to a gene: 5. In germline, CDR1 is GTSNPN, CDR2 SVGIG (reference sequence). The CDR3 has 16 amino acids.